The clone carrying this T cell receptor beta chain was detected a few times. Its antigen is not identified. Bone marrow was sampled from every patient at the time of active disease. Trimming removed 2 bases from V and 1 base from J; junction bases left unmatched: 9. The CDR3 covers 19 residues. Germline V lookup: CDR1 MNHNS, CDR2 SASEGT. The record originates from a study of read filtering for tumor transcriptome and immune sequencing. This library used approximately 0.4 ug RNA and molecular barcoded adaptors spanning alpha/delta and beta/gamma chains. Each CDR3 protein is one row after TCRdb ran MiXCR on the reads. Of some 62,000 distinct CDR3 sequences detected, about 15% appear once; the ten largest clones hold about 42%. Study-wide points: IR-seq and RNA-seq agreed better without single-read clonotypes. In IR-seq, single-read clonotypes were about 81.9% of clonotypes but approximately 3.5% of reads. RNA-seq captured clonotypes less deeply and reliably than IR-seq.

V usage is TRBV6-1 and J usage is TRBJ2-2, with 11 nucleotides matching TRBD1. The sample consisted of a population of CD138-negative cells sorted from bone marrow. The TCR sequence derives from a donor over 35 with multiple myeloma. The CDR3 is CASSEFGTGGVVNTGELFF. Here the CDR3 DNA reads TGTGCCAGCAGTGAATTCGGGACAGGGGGAGTTGTGAACACCGGGGAGCTGTTTTTT.